This TCR beta chain was sequenced during a study of human T cells and chemical hapten exposure. CDR3 length: 12 residues. The germline V and J ends were trimmed by 0 bases and 5 bases, with 5 bases remaining between them. Individual cDNA molecules received unique molecular identifiers in the library. TCRdb analysed the RACE reads with MiXCR anew, one entry per CDR3 protein. In the table there are just over 350,000 distinct CDR3 sequences, about 6% of which are singletons. Time point: patch test 2, 6 weeks after DPC sensitization. Indicated treatment: therapeutic diphenylcyclopropenone sensitization with weekly scalp DPC.

The source material was whole blood, sampled in connection with sensitization to the hapten diphenylcyclopropenone (DPC). The clonotype comes from a woman between 18 and 29 years old with alopecia areata. Some clones in this sample may be carry-over from other donors' samples. The chain recombines TRBV12-3 or TRBV12-4 with TRBJ2-7; D gene unclear. The CDR3 bases are TGTGCCAGCAGTTTAGCTAGAGACGAGCAGTACTTC. The encoded protein is CASSLARDEQYF.